The T cell receptor (beta chain) described here comes from a study of technical replicates of blood from a few donors. Data came from immunoSEQ multiplex PCR; TCRdb stores just in-frame clones and leaves some out. The repertoire holds 70,000 to 75,000 clones, with approximately 95% as singletons. Germline CDR1 and CDR2: WNHNN and SYGVQD (reference sequence). V was pared by 6 bases and J by 3 bases, with 14 bases between. CDR3 size: 15 residues. The sample consisted of T cells isolated from PBMCs. The V gene is TRBV10-1, the J gene TRBJ2-2; TRBD1 is a possible D gene (6 bases). This TCR was sampled from a human donor in good health. The chain's CDR3 is CASSKQGWDTGELFF. In nucleotides, the CDR3 is TGCGCCAGCAGCAAACAGGGTTGGGACACCGGGGAGCTGTTTTTT.